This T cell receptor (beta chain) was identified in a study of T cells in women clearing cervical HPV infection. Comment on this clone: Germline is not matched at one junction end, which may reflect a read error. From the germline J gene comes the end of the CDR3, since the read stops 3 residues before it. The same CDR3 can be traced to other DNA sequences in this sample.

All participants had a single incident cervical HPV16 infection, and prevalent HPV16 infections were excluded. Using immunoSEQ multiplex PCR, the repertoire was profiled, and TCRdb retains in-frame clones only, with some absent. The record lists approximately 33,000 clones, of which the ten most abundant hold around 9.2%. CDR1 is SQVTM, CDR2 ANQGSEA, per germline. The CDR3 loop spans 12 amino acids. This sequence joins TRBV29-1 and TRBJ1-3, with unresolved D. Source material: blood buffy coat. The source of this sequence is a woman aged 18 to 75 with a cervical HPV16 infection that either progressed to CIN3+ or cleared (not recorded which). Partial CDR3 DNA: TGCAGCGTTGCTCAGACTGGAAACACT. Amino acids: CSVAQTGNT. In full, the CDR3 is CSVAQTGNTIYF.